This T cell receptor beta chain was identified in a study of blood T cell repertoires in COVID-19. About the study: Samples representing acute and convalescent COVID-19 were sourced from the United States, Italy and Spain. From T cells, B-cell-depleted T cells, or PBMCs came the material, which was cDNA or gDNA.

The CDR3 sequence is 14 residues long. The V segment lost 5 bases and the J segment 6 bases; nucleotides outside the gene matches: 5. Looked up from germline, CDR1 is SGHRS and CDR2 is YFSETQ. As handled by the study authors: Researchers report that nucleated cell counts were estimated from reference gene primer amplification. Libraries were prepared by immunoSEQ multiplex PCR; TCRdb keeps only in-frame clonotypes and omits some of them. That table furnishes V, J and clone size, whereas the DNA furnished D and trimming. The sample has around 100,000 clones, 70% to 80% seen once. Sequencing was done on a sample of peripheral blood. The V and J genes are TRBV5-1 and TRBJ1-1; 12 bases align to TRBD1. The receptor comes from a woman between 65 and 79 years old with acute or convalescent COVID-19. CDR3: CASRSGQGAAEAFF. The CDR3 bases are TGCGCCAGCAGATCGGGACAGGGGGCGGCTGAAGCTTTCTTT.